The present entry profiles one TCR beta chain with its context. This specimen belongs to a study of blood T cell repertoires in COVID-19. In the authors' methods: Nucleated cell counts were estimated from reference gene primer amplification. The protocol was immunoSEQ multiplex PCR, while the TCRdb copy is restricted to in-frame clones and leaves out a portion. Clonal size and the V and J genes are those of that table, whereas D and trimming came from the DNA. The sample contains about 200,000 clones, 75% to 95% of which appear only once. The V gene's germline CDR1 is MGHDK and CDR2 SYGVNS. The CDR3 is 13 amino acids. The V end lost 2 bases, the J end lost 11 bases, and 15 bases lay between the germline ends.

The V and J genes are TRBV25-1 and TRBJ1-1; a weak D match, TRBD1 (6 bases). Sequencing input: peripheral blood. The TCR was taken from a man aged 50 or older with acute or convalescent COVID-19. CDR3 DNA: TGTGCCAGCAGTGAAGGAAACAGGGATTCGGCTTTCTTT. Translated, it gives CASSEGNRDSAFF.